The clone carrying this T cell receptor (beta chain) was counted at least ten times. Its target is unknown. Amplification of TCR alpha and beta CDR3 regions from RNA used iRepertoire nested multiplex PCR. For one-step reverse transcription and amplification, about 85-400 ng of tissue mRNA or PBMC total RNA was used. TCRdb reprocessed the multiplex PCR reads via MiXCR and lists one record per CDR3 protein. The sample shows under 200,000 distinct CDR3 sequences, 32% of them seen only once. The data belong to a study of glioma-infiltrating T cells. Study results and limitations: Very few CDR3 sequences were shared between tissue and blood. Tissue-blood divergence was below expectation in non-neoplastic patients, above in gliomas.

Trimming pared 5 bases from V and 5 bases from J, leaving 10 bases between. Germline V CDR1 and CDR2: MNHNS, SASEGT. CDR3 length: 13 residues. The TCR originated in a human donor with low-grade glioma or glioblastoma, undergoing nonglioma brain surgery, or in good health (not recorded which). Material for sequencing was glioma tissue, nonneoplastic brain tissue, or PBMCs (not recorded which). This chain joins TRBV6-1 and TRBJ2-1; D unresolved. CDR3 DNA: TGTGCCAGCAGTTCGAGGACGAACAATGAGCAGTTCTTC. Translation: CASSSRTNNEQFF.